This TCR beta chain was retrieved from a study of beta chain features in type 1 diabetes (dated by TCRdb to 2016 to 2018). With regard to the full study: Mean age, gender distribution, total cell number and subset yield were not different between patients and healthy donors. A total of approximately 100,000,000 sorted cells were examined across all samples, and the number of cells per subset was strongly correlated with RNA yield. The study compared the TCRB repertoires of sorted circulating CD4+ T cell subsets in recently diagnosed type 1 diabetes patients with those in matched healthy donors. Regulatory and stem cell-like memory subsets were isolated from only 8 patients and roughly eight healthy donors, whereas naive and central memory subsets came from all 30 or so donors. What the study reported, not specific to this receptor: Naive, central memory and regulatory TCRB repertoires appeared more similar among patients than among healthy donors. In all four CD4+ subsets, TCRB CDR3 length was moderately but significantly shorter in type 1 diabetes patients. Because the HLA sub-analyses included only small numbers of individuals, any influence of HLA type on TCRB rearrangement was left unresolved. At VDJ recombination sites, patients with type 1 diabetes made fewer insertions and deleted more nucleotides, a pattern implying thymic rearrangement abnormalities. Because cDNA rather than genomic DNA was sequenced, highly expressing activated cells could have been over-represented, although no difference in activation and CD3 levels was found between groups. Shorter templates might be favored by PCR, yet because patient and control samples were amplified and corrected together, any such skew would affect both groups equally.

Each donor gave one peripheral blood draw, averaging roughly 0.11 L, which was collected into heparinised tubes. A BD FACSAria II was used to sort naive, central memory, regulatory and stem cell-like memory CD4+ T cells with a panel that included CD45RO, CCR7, CD25, CD127, CD95 and CD27. All sorted populations exceeded 95% purity. Right away, PBMCs were isolated by Lymphoprep density gradient centrifugation and were stained directly, with no culture step. So that batch effects would be minimized, each experiment stained and sorted samples in pairs, pairing one healthy donor with one patient. Note on this clone: Its antigen specificity is not known. Base qualities are not recorded, but no much larger clone differs from it by a single base.

A distance of 11 bases separates the germline ends of V and J, which lose 2 bases and 6 bases respectively. CDR1 and CDR2 are read off the germline V gene as KGHSH and LQKENI. The CDR3 holds 14 amino acids from the cysteine to the phenylalanine. CDR3 DNA only is kept here, 42 bases in frame from base 1. The High Capacity cDNA Reverse Transcription Kit was used to reverse transcribe all of the isolated RNA, meaning that expressed TCRB transcripts were what got sequenced. Deep immunoSEQ sequencing was performed on naive, central memory and regulatory T cell samples, with an average of roughly 3.5 million total reads per sample. After sorted cells were lysed in RLT buffer, RNA was extracted with DNase-treated RNeasy Micro or Mini kits, with the choice depending on cell number. To prevent cross-contamination, every cell subset was processed on its own, while patient and healthy donor samples were processed together. The immunoSEQ multiplex PCR was used to amplify TCRB sequences from cDNA, generating 87-bp fragments that spanned the CDR3 region. Amplicons were sequenced on the Illumina HiSeq platform. The authors' pipeline ran thus. Synthetic template baselines were used to correct PCR bias computationally, reads within Hamming distance 2 were collapsed, and singletons that could not be merged were discarded. Reads were aligned to IMGT to assign V, D and J genes, CDR3 length, and insertions or deletions at six rearrangement sites. Within each subset, clonotype counts were normalized to sorted cell number, and only after that were true diversity and Gini coefficients computed with the tcR R package. The overlap coefficient, calculated on TCRB nucleotide sequences, was used to quantify repertoire sharing. Out-of-frame TCRB sequences from naive cells were analyzed as a proxy for the pre-selection repertoire. Held by TCRdb, this immuneACCESS table contains in-frame sequences only and omits some clones. Under half of the omission traces to an unresolved V gene where checked; the cause of the rest is unknown. V, J and clone size reflect that table, while D and trimming were determined from the DNA. The sample table lists 600,000 to 700,000 clones, roughly 12% of them with a count of one. The ten largest clones capture roughly 0.11% of the sample.

The source of this sequence is a young man with type 1 diabetes. The receptor chain draws on TRBV18 and TRBJ1-5; the D gene cannot be named for sure. Input material: naive CD4+ T cells from blood. The cell subset or site label corresponds to: true naive CD4+ T cells. The CDR3 sequence is CASSPGGRPQPQHF. Read as DNA, the sequence is TGTGCCAGCTCACCAGGCGGGAGACCTCAGCCCCAGCATTTT.